These 3 T cell receptor beta chains share one sample of origin, sequenced in a study of T-cell memory formation after mild COVID-19. TCRdb recomputed calls from the 5' RACE reads with MiXCR, one row per CDR3 protein. The profile shows roughly 500,000 distinct CDR3 sequences, around 21% of them singletons. The sample taken for sequencing was PBMCs or a T cell subset sorted from them (not recorded which). The source is an adult woman who had mild COVID-19 (a few samples of this study predate the infection). Cell type and time point are not known.

This chain joins TRBV12-5 and TRBJ2-3; 8 positions match TRBD1. Losses at the gene ends were 9 bases for V and 2 bases for J; bases not matched to a gene: 7. Germline V gene sequence: CDR1 LGHNT, CDR2 FRNRAP. The CDR3 contains 14 residues. CDR3 sequence: CASHGGQVTDTQYF. CDR3 coding DNA: TGTGCTAGCCATGGGGGACAGGTCACAGATACGCAGTATTTT.

This clonotype was seen only a few times. The chain recombines TRBV7-2 with TRBJ1-5; 10 positions match TRBD1. This CDR3 is built from 17 residues. Germline V gene lookup returns CDR1 SGHTA and CDR2 FQGNSA. The V segment lost 2 bases and the J segment 0 bases; nucleotides outside the gene matches: 4. CDR3 in amino acids: CASSLRTGGNSNQPQHF. CDR3 DNA sequence: TGTGCCAGCAGCTTAAGGACAGGGGGAAATAGCAATCAGCCCCAGCATTTT.

The chain couples TRBV12-3 or TRBV12-4 to TRBJ2-5; D not resolved. The CDR3 covers 15 residues. The V end was cut by 6 bases, the J end by 2 bases, with 16 bases between. The chain's CDR3 is CASSRRRVGQETQYF. The DNA for the CDR3 is TGTGCCAGCAGCCGTCGTCGTGTGGGGCAAGAGACCCAGTACTTC.